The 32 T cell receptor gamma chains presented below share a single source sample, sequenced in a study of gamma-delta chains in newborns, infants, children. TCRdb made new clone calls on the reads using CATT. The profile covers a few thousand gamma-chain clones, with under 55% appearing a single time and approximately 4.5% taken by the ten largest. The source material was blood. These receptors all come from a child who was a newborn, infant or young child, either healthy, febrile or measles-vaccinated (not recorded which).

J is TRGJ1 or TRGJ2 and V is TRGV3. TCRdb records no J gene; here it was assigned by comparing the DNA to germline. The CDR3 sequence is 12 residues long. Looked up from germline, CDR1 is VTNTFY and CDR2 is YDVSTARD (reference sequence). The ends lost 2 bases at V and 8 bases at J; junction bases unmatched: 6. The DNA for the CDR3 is TGTGCCACCTGGGACACTCCGGATAAGAAACTCTTT. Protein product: CATWDTPDKKLF.

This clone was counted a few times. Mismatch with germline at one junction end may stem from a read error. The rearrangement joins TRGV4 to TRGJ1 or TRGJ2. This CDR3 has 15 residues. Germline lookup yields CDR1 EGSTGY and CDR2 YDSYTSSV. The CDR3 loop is CATWDGPAGYYKKLF. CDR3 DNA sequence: TGTGCCACCTGGGATGGCCCTGCGGGTTATTATAAAAAACTCTTT.

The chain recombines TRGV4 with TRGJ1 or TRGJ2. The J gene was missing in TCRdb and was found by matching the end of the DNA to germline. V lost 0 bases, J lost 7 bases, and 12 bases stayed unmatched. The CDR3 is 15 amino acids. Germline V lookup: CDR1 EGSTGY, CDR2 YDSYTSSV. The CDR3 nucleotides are TGTGCCACCTGGGATGGGCCCGGACCCGGCTATAAGAAACTCTTT. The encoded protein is CATWDGPGPGYKKLF.

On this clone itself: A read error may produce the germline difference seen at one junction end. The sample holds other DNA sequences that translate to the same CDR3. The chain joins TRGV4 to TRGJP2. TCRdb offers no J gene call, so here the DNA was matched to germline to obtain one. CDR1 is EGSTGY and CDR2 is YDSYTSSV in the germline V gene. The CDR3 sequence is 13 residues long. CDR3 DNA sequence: TGTGCCACCTGCTTAAGTAGTGACTGGATCAAGACGTTT. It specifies CATCLSSDWIKTF.

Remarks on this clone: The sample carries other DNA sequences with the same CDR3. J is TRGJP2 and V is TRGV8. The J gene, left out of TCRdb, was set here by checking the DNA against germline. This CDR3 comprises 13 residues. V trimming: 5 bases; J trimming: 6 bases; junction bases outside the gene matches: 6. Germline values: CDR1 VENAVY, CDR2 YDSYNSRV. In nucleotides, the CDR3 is TGTGCCACCTGGGTTCTGGGTGATTGGATCAAGACGTTT. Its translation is CATWVLGDWIKTF.

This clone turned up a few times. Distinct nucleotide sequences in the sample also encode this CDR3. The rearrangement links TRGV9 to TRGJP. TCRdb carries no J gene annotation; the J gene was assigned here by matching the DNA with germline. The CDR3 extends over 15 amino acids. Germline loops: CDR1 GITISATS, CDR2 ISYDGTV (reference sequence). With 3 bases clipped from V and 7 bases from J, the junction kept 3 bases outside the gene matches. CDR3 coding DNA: TGTGCCTTGTGGGAGCTTGAGTTGGGCAAAAAAATCAAGGTATTT. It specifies CALWELELGKKIKVF.

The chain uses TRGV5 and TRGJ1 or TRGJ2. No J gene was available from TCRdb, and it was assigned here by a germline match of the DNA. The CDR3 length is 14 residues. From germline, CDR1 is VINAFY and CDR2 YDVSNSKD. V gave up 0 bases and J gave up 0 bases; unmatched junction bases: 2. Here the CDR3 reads CATWDRLNYYKKLF. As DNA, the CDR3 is TGTGCCACCTGGGACAGGTTGAATTATTATAAGAAACTCTTT.

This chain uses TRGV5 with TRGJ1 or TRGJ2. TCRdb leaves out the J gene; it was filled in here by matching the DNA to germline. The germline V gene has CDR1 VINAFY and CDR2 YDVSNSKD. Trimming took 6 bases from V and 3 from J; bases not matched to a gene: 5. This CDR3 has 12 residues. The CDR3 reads CATWPSYYKKLF. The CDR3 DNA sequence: TGTGCCACCTGGCCTTCTTATTATAAGAAACTCTTT.

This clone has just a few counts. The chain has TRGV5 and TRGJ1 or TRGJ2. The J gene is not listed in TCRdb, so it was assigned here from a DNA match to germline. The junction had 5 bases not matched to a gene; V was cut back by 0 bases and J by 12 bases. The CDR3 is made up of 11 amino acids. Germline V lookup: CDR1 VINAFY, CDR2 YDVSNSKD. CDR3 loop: CATWDRPGKLF. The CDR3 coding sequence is TGTGCCACCTGGGACAGGCCGGGGAAACTCTTT.

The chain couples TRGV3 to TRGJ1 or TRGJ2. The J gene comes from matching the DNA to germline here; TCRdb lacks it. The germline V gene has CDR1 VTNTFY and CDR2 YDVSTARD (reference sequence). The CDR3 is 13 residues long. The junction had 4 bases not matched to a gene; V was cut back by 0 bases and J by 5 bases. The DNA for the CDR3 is TGTGCCACCTGGGACAGGCTAAATTATAAGAAACTCTTT. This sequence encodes CATWDRLNYKKLF.

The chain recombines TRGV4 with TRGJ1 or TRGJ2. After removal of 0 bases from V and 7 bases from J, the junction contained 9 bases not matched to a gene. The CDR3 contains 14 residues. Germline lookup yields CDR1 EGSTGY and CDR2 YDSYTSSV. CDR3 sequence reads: CATWDGLLRYKKLF. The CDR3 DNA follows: TGTGCCACCTGGGATGGGCTTCTTCGGTATAAGAAACTCTTT.

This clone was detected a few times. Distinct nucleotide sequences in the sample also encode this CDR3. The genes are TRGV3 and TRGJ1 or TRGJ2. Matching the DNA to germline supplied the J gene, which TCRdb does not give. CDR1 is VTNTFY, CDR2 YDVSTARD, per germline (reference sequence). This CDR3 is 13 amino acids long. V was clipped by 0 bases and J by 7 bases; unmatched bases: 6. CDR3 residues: CATWDRPPYKKLF. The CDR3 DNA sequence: TGTGCCACCTGGGACAGGCCGCCCTATAAGAAACTCTTT.

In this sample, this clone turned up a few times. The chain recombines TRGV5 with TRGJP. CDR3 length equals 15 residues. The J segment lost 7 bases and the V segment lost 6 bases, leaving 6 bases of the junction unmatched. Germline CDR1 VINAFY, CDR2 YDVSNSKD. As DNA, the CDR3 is TGTGCCACCTGGAGCATGGAGTTGGGCAAAAAAATCAAGGTATTT. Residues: CATWSMELGKKIKVF.

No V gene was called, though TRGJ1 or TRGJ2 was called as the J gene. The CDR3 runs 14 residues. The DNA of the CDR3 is TGTGCCACCTTTGATGGGATGAATTATTGTAAGAAACTCTTT. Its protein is CATFDGMNYCKKLF.

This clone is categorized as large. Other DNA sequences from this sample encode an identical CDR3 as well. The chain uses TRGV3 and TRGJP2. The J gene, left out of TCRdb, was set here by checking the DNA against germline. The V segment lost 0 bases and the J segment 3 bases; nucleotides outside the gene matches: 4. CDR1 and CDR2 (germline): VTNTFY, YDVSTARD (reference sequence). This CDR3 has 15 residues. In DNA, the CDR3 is TGTGCCACCTGGGACAGGCGGGGTAGTGATTGGATCAAGACGTTT. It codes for CATWDRRGSDWIKTF.

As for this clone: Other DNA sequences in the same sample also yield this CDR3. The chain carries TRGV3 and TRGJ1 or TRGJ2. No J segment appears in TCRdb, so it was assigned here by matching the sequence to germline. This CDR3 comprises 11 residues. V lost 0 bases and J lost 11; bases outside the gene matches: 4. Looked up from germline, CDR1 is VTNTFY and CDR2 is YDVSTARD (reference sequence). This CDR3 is CATWDRPEKLF. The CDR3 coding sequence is TGTGCCACCTGGGACAGGCCCGAGAAACTCTTT.

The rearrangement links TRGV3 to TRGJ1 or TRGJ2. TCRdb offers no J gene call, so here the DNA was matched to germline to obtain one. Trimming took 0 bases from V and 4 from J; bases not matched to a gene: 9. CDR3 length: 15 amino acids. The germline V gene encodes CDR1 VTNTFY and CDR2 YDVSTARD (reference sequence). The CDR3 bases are TGTGCCACCTGGGACAGGCCGAAGGGATATTATAAGAAACTCTTT. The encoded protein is CATWDRPKGYYKKLF.

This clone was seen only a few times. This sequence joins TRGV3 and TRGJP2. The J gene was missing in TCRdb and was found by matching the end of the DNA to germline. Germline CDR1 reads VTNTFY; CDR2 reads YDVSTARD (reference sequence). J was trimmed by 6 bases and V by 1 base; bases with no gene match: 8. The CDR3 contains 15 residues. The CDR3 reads CATWDRRRGDWIKTF. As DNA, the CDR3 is TGTGCCACCTGGGACAGACGGAGGGGTGATTGGATCAAGACGTTT.

CDR3 DNA sequence: TGTGCCACCTGGGATAGGCATAGTTATAAGAAACTCTTT. Encoded protein: CATWDRHSYKKLF. This sequence joins TRGV8 and TRGJ1 or TRGJ2. The J gene, not given by TCRdb, was assigned here from a germline match of the nucleotide sequence. The CDR3 has 13 residues. Per the germline V gene, CDR1 is VENAVY and CDR2 is YDSYNSRV. V gave up 0 bases and J gave up 6 bases; unmatched junction bases: 5.

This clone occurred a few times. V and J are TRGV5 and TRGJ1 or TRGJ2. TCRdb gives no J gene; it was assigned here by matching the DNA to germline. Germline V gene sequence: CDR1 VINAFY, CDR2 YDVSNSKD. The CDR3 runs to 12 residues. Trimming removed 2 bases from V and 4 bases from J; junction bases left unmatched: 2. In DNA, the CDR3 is TGTGCCACCTGGGACACATATTATAAGAAACTCTTT. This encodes CATWDTYYKKLF.

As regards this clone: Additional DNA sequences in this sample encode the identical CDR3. CDR3 sequence: CATWDGPYYKKLF. CDR3 DNA sequence: TGTGCCACCTGGGATGGTCCCTATTATAAGAAGCTCTTT. The J segment was not called; the V segment is TRGV4. Germline V CDR1 and CDR2: EGSTGY, YDSYTSSV. The CDR3 is made up of 13 amino acids.

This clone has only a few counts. The CDR3 sequence is CATWDGLDYYKKLF. In DNA form, the CDR3 reads TGTGCCACCTGGGATGGGCTTGACTATTATAAGAAACTCTTT. The chain is built from TRGV4 and TRGJ1 or TRGJ2. The J gene is absent in TCRdb and was assigned here via DNA matching to germline. Germline V lookup: CDR1 EGSTGY, CDR2 YDSYTSSV. CDR3 length: 14 amino acids. The V segment lost 0 bases and the J segment 4 bases; nucleotides outside the gene matches: 6.

CDR3 amino acids: CATWDGRCDYKKLF. In nucleotides, the CDR3 is TGTGCCACCTGGGATGGGCGTTGTGATTATAAGAAACTCTTT. The chain joins TRGV4 to TRGJ1 or TRGJ2. The J gene, missing from TCRdb, was assigned here through DNA to germline matching. With 0 bases clipped from V and 5 bases from J, the junction kept 7 bases outside the gene matches. CDR3 length: 14 residues. Germline loops: CDR1 EGSTGY, CDR2 YDSYTSSV.

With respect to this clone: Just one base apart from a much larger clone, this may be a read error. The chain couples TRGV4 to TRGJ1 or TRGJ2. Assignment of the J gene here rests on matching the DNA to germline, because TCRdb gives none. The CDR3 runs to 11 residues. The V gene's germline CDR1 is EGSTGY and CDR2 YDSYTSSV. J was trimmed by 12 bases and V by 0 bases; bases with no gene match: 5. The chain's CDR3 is CATWDGPRKLF. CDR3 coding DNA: TGTGCCACCTGGGATGGGCCGAGGAAACTCTTT.

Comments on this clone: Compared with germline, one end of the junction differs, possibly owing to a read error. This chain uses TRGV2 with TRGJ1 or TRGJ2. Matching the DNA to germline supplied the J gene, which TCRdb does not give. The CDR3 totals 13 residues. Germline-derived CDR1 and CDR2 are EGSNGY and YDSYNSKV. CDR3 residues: CATWYGYYYKKLF. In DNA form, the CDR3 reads TGTGCCACCTGGTACGGTTATTATTATAAGAAACTCTTT.

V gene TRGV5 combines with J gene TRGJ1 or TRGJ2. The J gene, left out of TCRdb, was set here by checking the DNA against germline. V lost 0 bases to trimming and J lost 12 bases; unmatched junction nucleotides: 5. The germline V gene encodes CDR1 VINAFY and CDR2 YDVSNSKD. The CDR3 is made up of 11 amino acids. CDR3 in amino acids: CATWDRPAKLF. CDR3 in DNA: TGTGCCACCTGGGACAGGCCCGCGAAACTCTTT.

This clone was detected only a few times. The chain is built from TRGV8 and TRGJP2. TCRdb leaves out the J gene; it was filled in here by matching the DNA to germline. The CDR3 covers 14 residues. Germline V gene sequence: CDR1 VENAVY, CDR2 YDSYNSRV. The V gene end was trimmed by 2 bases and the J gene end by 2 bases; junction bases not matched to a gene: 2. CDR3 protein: CATWDTSSDWIKTF. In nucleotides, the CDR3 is TGTGCCACCTGGGATACGAGTAGTGATTGGATCAAGACGTTT.

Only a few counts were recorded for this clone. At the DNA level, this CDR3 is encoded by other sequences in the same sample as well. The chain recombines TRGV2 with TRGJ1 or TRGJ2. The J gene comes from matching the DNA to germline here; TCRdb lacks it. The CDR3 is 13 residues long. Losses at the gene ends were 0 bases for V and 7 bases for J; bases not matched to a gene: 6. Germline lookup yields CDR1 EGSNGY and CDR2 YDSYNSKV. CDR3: CATWDGPGYKKLF. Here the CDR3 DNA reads TGTGCCACCTGGGACGGGCCTGGGTATAAGAAACTCTTT.

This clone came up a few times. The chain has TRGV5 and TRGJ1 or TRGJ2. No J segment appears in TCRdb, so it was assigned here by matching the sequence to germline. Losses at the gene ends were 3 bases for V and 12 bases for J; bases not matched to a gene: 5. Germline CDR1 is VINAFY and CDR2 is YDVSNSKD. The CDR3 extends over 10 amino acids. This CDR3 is CATWDGVKLF. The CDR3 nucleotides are TGTGCCACCTGGGACGGCGTGAAACTCTTT.

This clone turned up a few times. This CDR3 reads CATWGGQFKKLF. In nucleotides, the CDR3 is TGTGCCACCTGGGGTGGACAGTTCAAGAAACTCTTT. V usage is TRGV4 and J usage is TRGJ1 or TRGJ2. The J gene comes from matching the DNA to germline here; TCRdb lacks it. The CDR3 covers 12 residues. Germline V gene data show CDR1 as EGSTGY and CDR2 as YDSYTSSV. V lost 5 bases to trimming and J lost 10 bases; unmatched junction nucleotides: 11.

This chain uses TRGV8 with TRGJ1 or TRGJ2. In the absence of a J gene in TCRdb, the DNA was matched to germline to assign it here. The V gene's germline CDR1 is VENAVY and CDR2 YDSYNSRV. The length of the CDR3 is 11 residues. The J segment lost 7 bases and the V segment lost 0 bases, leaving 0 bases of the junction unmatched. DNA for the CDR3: TGTGCCACCTGGGATAGGTATAAGAAACTCTTT. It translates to CATWDRYKKLF.

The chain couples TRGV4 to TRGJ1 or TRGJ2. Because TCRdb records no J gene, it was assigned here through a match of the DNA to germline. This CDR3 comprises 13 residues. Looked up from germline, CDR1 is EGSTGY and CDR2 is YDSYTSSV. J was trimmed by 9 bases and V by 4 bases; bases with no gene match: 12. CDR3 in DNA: TGTGCCACCTGGGACCCAGCGGGTGCTAAGAAACTCTTT. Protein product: CATWDPAGAKKLF.